Listed below are T cell receptor beta chains from one sample, sequenced in a study of blood T cells in healthy people across ages. From the 5' RACE reads, TCRdb called clonotypes with MiXCR, one entry per CDR3 protein. The repertoire holds approximately 800,000 distinct CDR3 sequences, with around 68% as singletons. The specimen sequenced was blood. The receptors were sampled from a man aged 30 to 45 in good health. CDR3s include the opening cysteine and the closing phenylalanine or tryptophan. A D gene is named only where the DNA matches it firmly. The size of a clone is reported for some rows only, either as once, few or many, or as a class for expanded clones.

CASRYVGTSNYEQFF | TGTGCCAGCAGATACGTCGGGACTAGTAATTATGAGCAGTTCTTC | TRBV6-6 | once | TRBD2 | TRBJ2-1
CASSPPGGVNTGELFF | TGTGCCAGCAGCCCTCCTGGCGGGGTTAACACCGGGGAGCTGTTTTTT | TRBV7-2 | NA | NA | TRBJ2-2
CASSPDPNGNTIYF | TGTGCCAGCTCCCCGGACCCAAACGGAAACACCATATATTTT | TRBV18 | NA | NA | TRBJ1-3
CASNGETQYF | TGTGCCAGCAATGGGGAGACCCAGTACTTC | TRBV7-2 | few | NA | TRBJ2-5
CASSIPMGAVKETQYF | TGTGCCAGCAGTATCCCTATGGGTGCTGTGAAAGAGACCCAGTACTTC | TRBV28 | NA | NA | TRBJ2-5
CASSHNPGTVPSGANVLTF | TGTGCCAGCAGCCATAACCCCGGGACAGTACCATCTGGGGCCAACGTCCTGACTTTC | TRBV9 | few | TRBD1 | TRBJ2-6
CASIPKVTRLDGGYTF | TGTGCCAGCATACCAAAGGTTACGAGGCTTGATGGTGGCTACACCTTC | TRBV7-2 | NA | NA | TRBJ1-2
CASSRRGGSGSYEQYF | TGTGCCAGCAGCCGCCGGGGAGGGTCTGGTTCCTACGAGCAGTACTTC | TRBV14 | few | TRBD2 | TRBJ2-7
CSVEEDTEAFF | TGCAGCGTTGAAGAGGACACTGAAGCTTTCTTT | TRBV29-1 | NA | NA | TRBJ1-1
CASSLSLADEQYF | TGCGCCAGCAGCTTGAGCCTAGCCGACGAGCAGTACTTC | TRBV5-1 | few | NA | TRBJ2-7
CASSRPGPGANVLTF | TGTGCCAGCAGCCGTCCGGGGCCTGGGGCCAACGTCCTGACTTTC | TRBV7-3 | NA | NA | TRBJ2-6
CASSLESLLSGGVTTDTQYF | TGTGCCAGCAGCTTAGAATCCTTACTTAGCGGGGGGGTCACCACAGATACGCAGTATTTT | TRBV7-2 | NA | TRBD2 | TRBJ2-3
CASSLLLAGGNNEQYF | TGTGCCAGCAGCTTATTGCTAGCGGGGGGTAACAATGAGCAGTACTTC | TRBV7-2 | NA | TRBD2 | TRBJ2-5
CASSFLDRYGYTF | TGTGCCAGCAGTTTCCTTGACAGATATGGCTACACCTTC | TRBV12-3/TRBV12-4 | few | NA | TRBJ1-2